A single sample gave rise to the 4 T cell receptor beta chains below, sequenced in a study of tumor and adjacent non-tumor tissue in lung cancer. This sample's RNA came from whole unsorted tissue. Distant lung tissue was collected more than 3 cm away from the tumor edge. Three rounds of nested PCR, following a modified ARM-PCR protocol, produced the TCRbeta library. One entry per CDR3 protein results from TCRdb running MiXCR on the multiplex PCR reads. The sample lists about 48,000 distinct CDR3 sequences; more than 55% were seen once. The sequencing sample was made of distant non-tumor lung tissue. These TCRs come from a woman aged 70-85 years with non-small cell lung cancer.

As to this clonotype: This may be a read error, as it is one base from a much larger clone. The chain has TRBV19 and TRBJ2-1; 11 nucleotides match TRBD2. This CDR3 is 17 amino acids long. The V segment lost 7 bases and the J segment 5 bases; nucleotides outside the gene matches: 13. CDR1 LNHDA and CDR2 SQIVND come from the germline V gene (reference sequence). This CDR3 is CASMDRLAGTNNNEQFF. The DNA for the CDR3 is TGTGCCAGTATGGACAGACTAGCGGGAACTAACAACAATGAGCAGTTCTTC.

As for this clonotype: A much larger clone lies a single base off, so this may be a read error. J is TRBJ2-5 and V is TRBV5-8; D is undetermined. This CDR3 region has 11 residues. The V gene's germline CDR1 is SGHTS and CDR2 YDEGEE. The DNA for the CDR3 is TGTCCCAGCAGCCCGGAAGAGACCCAGTACTTC. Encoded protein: CPSSPEETQYF.

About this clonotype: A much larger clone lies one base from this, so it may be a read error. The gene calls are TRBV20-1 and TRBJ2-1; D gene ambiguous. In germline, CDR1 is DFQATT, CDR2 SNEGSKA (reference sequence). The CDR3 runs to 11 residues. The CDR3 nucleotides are TGCAGTTGCGCCAACAACAATGAGCAGCTCTTC. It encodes CSCANNNEQLF.

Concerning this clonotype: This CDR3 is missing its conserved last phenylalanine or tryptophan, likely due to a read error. CDR3 DNA sequence: TGTACCAGCAGTGAATTGGGACTAGCGGAAGGATCATACGAGCAGTACCTC. It is translated as CTSSELGLAEGSYEQYL. The J gene is TRBJ2-7, the V gene TRBV6-1; TRBD2 matches at 11 bases. The germline CDR1 and CDR2 sequences are MNHNS and SASEGT. This CDR3 contains 17 residues.